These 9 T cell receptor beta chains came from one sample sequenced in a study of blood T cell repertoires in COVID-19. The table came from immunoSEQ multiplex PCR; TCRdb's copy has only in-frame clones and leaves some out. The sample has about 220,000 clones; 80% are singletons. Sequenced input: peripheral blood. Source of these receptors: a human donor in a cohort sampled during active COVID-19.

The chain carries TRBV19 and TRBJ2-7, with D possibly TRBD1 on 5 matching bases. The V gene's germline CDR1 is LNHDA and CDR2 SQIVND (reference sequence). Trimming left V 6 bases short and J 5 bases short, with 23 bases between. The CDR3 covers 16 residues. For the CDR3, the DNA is TGTGCCAGTAGCGCTAACTCCGGGTCACAGGTCCACGAGCAGTACTTC. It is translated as CASSANSGSQVHEQYF.

The CDR3 bases are TGTGCCAGCTCACGCCCGGGACAACAAATCTCTGGAAACACCATATATTTT. As protein: CASSRPGQQISGNTIYF. The rearrangement joins TRBV18 to TRBJ1-3; D may be TRBD1 (6 bases). The CDR3 is 17 residues long. CDR1 is KGHSH and CDR2 is LQKENI in the germline V gene. The ends were cut back, 4 bases at V and 0 bases at J, with 16 bases in the middle.

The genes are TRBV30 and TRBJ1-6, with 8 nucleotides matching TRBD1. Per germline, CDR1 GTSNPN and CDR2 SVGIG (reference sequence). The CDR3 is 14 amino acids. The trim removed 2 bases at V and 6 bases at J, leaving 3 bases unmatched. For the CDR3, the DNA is TGTGCCTGGAGTCGCGACAGGGGTAATTCACCCCTCCACTTT. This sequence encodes CAWSRDRGNSPLHF. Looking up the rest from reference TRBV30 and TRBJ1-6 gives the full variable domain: SQTIHQWPATLVQPVGSPLSLECTVEGTSNPNLYWYRQAAGRGLQLLFYSVGIGQISSEVPQNLSASRPQDRQFILSSKKLLLSDSGFYLCAWSRDRGNSPLHFGNGTRLTVT.

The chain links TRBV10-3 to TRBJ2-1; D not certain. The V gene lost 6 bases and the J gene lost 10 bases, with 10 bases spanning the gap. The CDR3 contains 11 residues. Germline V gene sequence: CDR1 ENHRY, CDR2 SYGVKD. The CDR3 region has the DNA TGTGCCATCAGGAAGGAGCGCGAGCAGTTCTTC. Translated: CAIRKEREQFF.

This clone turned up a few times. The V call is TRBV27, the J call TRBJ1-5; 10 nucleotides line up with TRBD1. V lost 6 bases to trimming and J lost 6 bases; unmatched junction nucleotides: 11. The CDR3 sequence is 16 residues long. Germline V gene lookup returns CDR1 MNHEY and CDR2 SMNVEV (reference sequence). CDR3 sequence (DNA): TGTGCCAGCAGCCGACGGATGACAGGGGGCGTTCAGCCCCAGCATTTT. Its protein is CASSRRMTGGVQPQHF.

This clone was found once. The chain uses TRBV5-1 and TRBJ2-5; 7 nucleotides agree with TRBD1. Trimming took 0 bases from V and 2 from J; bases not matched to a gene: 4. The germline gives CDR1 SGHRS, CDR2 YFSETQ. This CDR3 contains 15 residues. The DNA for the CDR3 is TGCGCCAGCAGCTTGGGCTTACAGGGGCAAGAGACCCAGTACTTC. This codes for CASSLGLQGQETQYF. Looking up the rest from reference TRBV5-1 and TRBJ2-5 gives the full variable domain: KAGVTQTPRYLIKTRGQQVTLSCSPISGHRSVSWYQQTPGQGLQFLFEYFSETQRNKGNFPGRFSGRQFSNSRSEMNVSTLELGDSALYLCASSLGLQGQETQYFGPGTRLLVL.

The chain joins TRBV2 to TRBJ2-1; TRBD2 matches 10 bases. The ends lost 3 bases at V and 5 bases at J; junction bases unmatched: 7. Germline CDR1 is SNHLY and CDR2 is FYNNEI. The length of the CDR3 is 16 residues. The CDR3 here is CASSEYVGLADNEQFF. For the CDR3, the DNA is TGTGCCAGCAGTGAGTATGTAGGACTAGCGGACAATGAGCAGTTCTTC.

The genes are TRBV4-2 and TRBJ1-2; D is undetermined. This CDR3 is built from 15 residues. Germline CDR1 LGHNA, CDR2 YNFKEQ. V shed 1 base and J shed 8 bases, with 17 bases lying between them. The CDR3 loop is CASSQGEEVPSGYTF. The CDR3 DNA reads TGTGCCAGCAGCCAAGGGGAGGAGGTGCCGTCGGGCTACACCTTC.

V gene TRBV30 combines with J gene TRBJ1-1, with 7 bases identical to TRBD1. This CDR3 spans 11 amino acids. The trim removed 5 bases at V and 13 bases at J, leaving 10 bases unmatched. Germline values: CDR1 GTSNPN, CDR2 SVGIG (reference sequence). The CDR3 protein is CAWATGRVGFF. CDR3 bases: TGTGCCTGGGCGACAGGGAGAGTGGGTTTCTTT.